In this sample, the clone carrying this TCR beta chain turned up many times. Its specificity is not known. The data stem from a study of neurological immune-mediated disorders. The study's findings and limits: The expanded clones of different subjects shared no CDR3 amino acid sequences (suggesting private repertoires in all groups).

As for the cDNA, it was generated by 5'RACE with 10-nucleotide random UMIs. One entry per CDR3 protein results from TCRdb running MiXCR on the 5' RACE reads. The repertoire has 84,000 or so distinct CDR3 sequences, around a tenth of them found once; the top ten carry more than 1.5%. The CDR3 sequence is 12 residues long. Germline CDR1 and CDR2: DFQATT and SNEGSKA (reference sequence). V dropped 6 bases and J dropped 3 bases, with 11 bases sitting between them. 2 million PBMCs stored at -80 C were the source of the unsorted libraries. The gene calls are TRBV20-1 and TRBJ1-2, with TRBD1 as a possible D gene (6 bases). The sequenced sample consisted of PBMCs. The source is a middle-aged man in good health. In DNA form, the CDR3 reads TGCAGTGCGGTACAGGGTGACTATGGCTACACCTTC. Translating gives CSAVQGDYGYTF.